The source of this T cell receptor beta chain is a study of T cells in Graves' hyperthyroidism and ophthalmopathy. J gave up 8 bases and V 4 bases, and 12 bases lay outside the gene matches. CDR1 and CDR2 (germline): DFQATT, SNEGSKA (reference sequence). The CDR3 contains 15 residues. The investigators amplified TCR beta CDR3 regions from RNA transcripts. First-round RT-PCR targeting the TCR CDR3 was performed with the HTBI primer set. TCRdb used MiXCR to reprocess the multiplex PCR reads, holding one entry per CDR3 protein. The table has nearly 600,000 distinct CDR3 sequences, about 14% seen once. Hyperthyroidism had been newly diagnosed in patients aged 18 to 65, and its duration was under 2 months. This clonotype was seen repeatedly, ten times or more.

The receptor comes from a woman younger than 45 with Graves' hyperthyroidism that later progressed to Graves' ophthalmopathy. The V and J genes are TRBV20-1 and TRBJ1-2; TRBD1 agrees at 11 bases. Specimen: blood. As DNA, the CDR3 is TGCAGTGCTACCGACCCGGGACAGGGGGTCGAAGGCTACACCTTC. It codes for CSATDPGQGVEGYTF.